Each of the 22 T cell receptor beta chains below was sequenced from the same sample in a study of tumor and adjacent non-tumor tissue in lung cancer listed by TCRdb under 2018. Bulk unsorted tissue served as the source for RNA extraction, and RNA quality was assessed using a NanoDrop ND-1000 and an Agilent 2100. The library was generated by multiplex PCR. Sequenced using an Illumina HiSeq 2500. TCRbeta libraries were built by three rounds of nested PCR using primers (Table S4), following protocols modified from ARM-PCR. The public reads were quality trimmed at Q25 with fastp and then assembled into clones with MiXCR by TCRdb, keeping productive beta chains. Entries that share a CDR3 protein sequence are merged under the most common genes and DNA. For this sample there are some 120,000 distinct CDR3 sequences; 66% appear just once. The ten largest make up about 13% of the sample. The sample taken for sequencing was lung tumor tissue. These receptors all stem from a man aged 30-40 years with non-small cell lung cancer.

V and J are TRBV15 and TRBJ1-2, with TRBD1 identical over 8 bases. The germline V gene encodes CDR1 LNHNV and CDR2 YYDKDF (reference sequence). V was clipped by 0 bases and J by 5 bases; unmatched bases: 2. This CDR3 contains 14 residues. CDR3 sequence (DNA): TGTGCCACCAGCAGAGACGGACAGGGATATGGCTACACCTTC. Its translation is CATSRDGQGYGYTF. The whole variable domain, filled in from reference TRBV15 and TRBJ1-2, reads DAMVIQNPRYQVTQFGKPVTLSCSQTLNHNVMYWYQQKSSQAPKLLFHYYDKDFNNEADTPDNFQSRRPNTSFCFLDIRSPGLGDTAMYLCATSRDGQGYGYTFGSGTRLTVV.

A remark on this clonotype: This may be a read error: a much more frequent sequence differs by one nucleotide. No conserved phenylalanine or tryptophan ends this CDR3, so it is likely a read error. The J gene is TRBJ1-5, the V gene TRBV6-1; no firm D call. Germline-derived CDR1 and CDR2 are MNHNS and SASEGT. V was shortened by 8 bases and J by 9 bases, with 11 bases between the two germline ends. The CDR3 is 11 amino acids. DNA of the CDR3: TGTGCCAGCGGAGGGATGGGGCCCCAGCATCTT. The encoded protein is CASGGMGPQHL.

V usage is TRBV5-1 and J usage is TRBJ2-3; TRBD1 aligns across 7 bases. Germline CDR1 SGHRS, CDR2 YFSETQ. The V and J ends lost 5 bases and 5 bases, in that order; junction bases with no gene match: 5. The CDR3 spans 13 residues. The CDR3 nucleotides read TGCGCCAGCAGGCAGGGGGTTATAGATACGCAGTATTTT. Its translation is CASRQGVIDTQYF. Using reference TRBV5-1 and TRBJ2-3 for the parts outside the CDR3, the full variable domain is KAGVTQTPRYLIKTRGQQVTLSCSPISGHRSVSWYQQTPGQGLQFLFEYFSETQRNKGNFPGRFSGRQFSNSRSEMNVSTLELGDSALYLCASRQGVIDTQYFGPGTRLTVL.

The rearrangement uses TRBV12-3 or TRBV12-4 and TRBJ1-1; 11 bases are shared with TRBD1. V lost 5 bases to trimming and J lost 7 bases; unmatched junction nucleotides: 9. This CDR3 contains 15 residues. Here the CDR3 reads CASSLGTGGSIEAFF. In DNA form, the CDR3 reads TGTGCCAGCAGTCTAGGGACAGGGGGTAGCATTGAAGCTTTCTTT.

The V gene is TRBV29-1, the J gene TRBJ2-1, with 14 nucleotides matching TRBD2. CDR3 length: 15 amino acids. With 3 bases clipped from V and 11 bases from J, the junction kept 9 bases outside the gene matches. The germline V gene has CDR1 SQVTM and CDR2 ANQGSEA. The CDR3 reads CSVEEGLAGVDKQFF. The CDR3, as DNA: TGCAGCGTTGAGGAGGGACTAGCGGGAGTGGATAAGCAGTTCTTC.

This clonotype was observed once. The junction differs from germline at one of its ends, possibly a read error. The V and J genes are TRBV11-2 and TRBJ2-1; 7 bases match TRBD2. The CDR3 length is 14 residues. Looked up from germline, CDR1 is SGHAT and CDR2 is FQNNGV. This CDR3 reads CTSRSRQGGTEQFF. CDR3 nucleotide sequence: TGTACCAGCAGATCCCGCCAGGGAGGGACTGAGCAGTTCTTC.

This chain uses TRBV29-1 with TRBJ2-3; unclear D gene. Germline V gene data show CDR1 as SQVTM and CDR2 as ANQGSEA. This CDR3 is built from 13 residues. V was cut by 6 bases and J by 6 bases, with 16 bases left in between. The CDR3 DNA reads as TGCAGCGTCATCAGCGCGCCCAGGGATACGCAGTATTTT. Translation gives CSVISAPRDTQYF.

Comments on this clonotype: A read error may explain this, as a much larger clone is one base away. The conserved closing phenylalanine or tryptophan is absent in this CDR3, likely reflecting a read error. This chain connects TRBV20-1 to TRBJ1-4; 12 bases align to TRBD1. In germline, CDR1 is DFQATT, CDR2 SNEGSKA (reference sequence). CDR3 length: 13 amino acids. Trimming took 8 bases from V and 7 from J; bases not matched to a gene: 5. CDR3 protein: CSPRDRGLEKLFV. The CDR3 DNA is TGCAGTCCCCGGGACAGGGGGCTTGAAAAACTGTTTGTT.

This clonotype was seen many times. The V and J genes are TRBV7-8 and TRBJ2-7; D gene ambiguous. The germline V gene encodes CDR1 SGHVS and CDR2 FQNEAQ. V lost 0 bases and J 0 bases, leaving 6 bases between the germline ends. CDR3 length: 14 amino acids. CDR3 DNA sequence: TGTGCCAGCAGCTTAGCGCCTCACTCCTACGAGCAGTACTTC. It specifies CASSLAPHSYEQYF.

This clonotype has ten or more counts. The chain combines TRBV29-1 with TRBJ2-7; 10 bases are a match to TRBD1. Unmatched junction bases numbered 9, after V lost 4 bases and J lost 3 bases. The CDR3 length is 15 residues. Germline V lookup: CDR1 SQVTM, CDR2 ANQGSEA. The CDR3 is CSVGDSGQGFYEQYF. In nucleotides, the CDR3 is TGCAGCGTTGGAGACTCGGGACAGGGGTTCTACGAGCAGTACTTC.

This clonotype has a single count. Mismatch with germline at one junction end may stem from a read error. The chain couples TRBV20-1 to TRBJ2-1, with D unclear. The CDR3 is made up of 11 amino acids. Germline CDR1 DFQATT, CDR2 SNEGSKA (reference sequence). For the CDR3, the DNA is TGCAATGCTAGAGAATTAGGTGAGCAGTTCTTC. This sequence encodes CNARELGEQFF.

The table lists this clonotype with many counts. The chain uses TRBV20-1 and TRBJ1-3; D is unclear. CDR1 DFQATT and CDR2 SNEGSKA come from the germline V gene (reference sequence). The CDR3 extends over 14 amino acids. V was clipped by 2 bases and J by 2 bases, with 10 bases between them. The CDR3 reads CSARSGGTGNTIYF. CDR3 DNA sequence: TGCAGTGCTAGATCCGGAGGCACTGGAAACACCATATATTTT.

This clonotype has a handful of counts. Relative to the germline gene, one junction end is altered; a read error may explain this. The CDR3 reads CSVVASGNPYGQYF. The CDR3 coding sequence is TGCAGCGTTGTGGCTAGCGGGAACCCCTACGGGCAGTACTTC. The V gene is TRBV29-1, the J gene TRBJ2-7; 9 positions agree with TRBD2. CDR1 SQVTM and CDR2 ANQGSEA come from the germline V gene. The CDR3 runs to 14 residues.

Comments on this clonotype: One end of the junction fails to match germline, which may point to a read error. The genes are TRBV11-3 and TRBJ2-5, with TRBD2 matching 10 bases. CDR1 SGHNT and CDR2 YENEEA come from the germline V gene. The CDR3 covers 15 residues. This CDR3 is CASSLVAGGQETQYF. CDR3 bases: TGTGCCAGCAGCTTAGTAGCGGGAGGTCAAGAGACCCAGTATTTC. The full variable domain, completed using reference TRBV11-3 and TRBJ2-5, is EAGVVQSPRYKIIEKKQPVAFWCNPISGHNTLYWYLQNLGQGPELLIRYENEEAVDDSQLPKDRFSAERLKGVDSTLKIQPAELGDSAVYLCASSLVAGGQETQYFGPGTRLLVL.

This chain connects TRBV6-6 to TRBJ2-2; D ambiguous. Germline CDR1 MNHNY, CDR2 SVGAGI (reference sequence). This CDR3 has 15 amino acids. With 1 base removed from V and 4 bases from J, the gap between germline ends came to 10 bases. The CDR3 nucleotides are TGTGCCAGCAGTTACTTAAGGGCTGGCACCGGGGAGCTGTTTTTT. Translated, it gives CASSYLRAGTGELFF.

Of note for this clonotype: The junction differs from germline at one of its ends, possibly a read error. V gene TRBV11-2 combines with J gene TRBJ1-1; 9 positions agree with TRBD1. The CDR3 consists of 15 residues. The germline V gene encodes CDR1 SGHAT and CDR2 FQNNGV. CDR3 loop: CASSARQGVNTEASF. The DNA of the CDR3 is TGTGCCAGCAGTGCCCGACAGGGGGTGAACACTGAAGCTTCCTTT.

A word on this clonotype: A much larger clone lies a single base off, so this may be a read error. The genes are TRBV29-1 and TRBJ2-5; a possible D gene is TRBD2 (5 bases). Germline V gene lookup returns CDR1 SQVTM and CDR2 ANQGSEA. CDR3 length equals 13 residues. The CDR3 protein is CSTAGSKRETHYF. The CDR3 DNA sequence: TGCAGCACAGCCGGGTCGAAAAGGGAGACCCATTACTTC.

Note on this clonotype: At one end, the junction sequence differs from germline, possibly due to a read error. This sequence joins TRBV11-1 and TRBJ2-1; D gene uncertain. Germline CDR1 reads SGHAT; CDR2 reads FQDESV (reference sequence). The CDR3 is 12 residues long. In nucleotides, the CDR3 is TGTCCCAGCAGACGACCGGCAACTGACCAGTTCTTC. This translates into CPSRRPATDQFF.

This clonotype was found many times. This sequence joins TRBV4-1 and TRBJ2-3; 8 bases are a match to TRBD2. CDR1 is MGHRA and CDR2 is YSYEKL in the germline V gene. This CDR3 region has 16 residues. V gave up 3 bases and J gave up 2 bases; unmatched junction bases: 7. CDR3: CASSHHGGAITDTQYF. Here the CDR3 DNA reads TGCGCCAGCAGCCACCACGGGGGGGCCATCACAGATACGCAGTATTTT.

A word on this clonotype: The germline gene is not matched at one end of the junction; a read error may be the cause. This chain joins TRBV6-2 or TRBV6-3 and TRBJ2-1; 12 bases map to TRBD2. This CDR3 comprises 19 residues. CDR1 is MNHEY and CDR2 is SVGEGT in the germline V gene. The CDR3 bases are TGTGCCGGCAGTTCAAAAAAGCGACTAGCGGGAGTCAGAGTTAATGAGCAGTTCTTC. This codes for CAGSSKKRLAGVRVNEQFF.

Remarks on this clonotype: This may come from a read error, since a much larger clone is one base off. J is TRBJ1-2 and V is TRBV6-1; D might be TRBD1 (5 bases). The germline V and J ends were trimmed by 5 bases and 7 bases, with 17 bases remaining between them. This CDR3 is 14 amino acids long. Germline values: CDR1 MNHNS, CDR2 SASEGT. This CDR3 is CASSTDRGSCGYTF. The CDR3 DNA reads as TGTGCCAGCAGTACTGACAGAGGCTCCTGTGGCTACACCTTC.

The sample holds a few counts of this clonotype. This could be a read error, since a much larger clone is one nucleotide away. The rearrangement joins TRBV20-1 to TRBJ2-5; no reliable D call. Trimming removed 8 bases from V and 5 bases from J, with 15 bases in between. This CDR3 has 12 amino acids. The V gene's germline CDR1 is DFQATT and CDR2 SNEGSKA (reference sequence). The DNA of the CDR3 is TGCAGTACTCCCCGGGCGACGGAGACCCAGTACTTC. Its translation: CSTPRATETQYF.